This T cell receptor beta chain originates from a study of T cell responses to AZD1222 COVID-19 vaccine. Germline trimming cut 8 bases from V and 4 bases from J; bases unmatched to any gene: 11. The CDR3 consists of 15 residues. Germline CDR1 MNHEY, CDR2 SVGAGI. Sequencing used immunoSEQ multiplex PCR; TCRdb keeps in-frame clones, though not all of them. The table lists 170,000 or so clones, 85% to 95% of them singletons. Material: peripheral blood, obtained on day 0 of AZD1222 vaccination. J is TRBJ1-5 and V is TRBV6-5; 7 bases align to TRBD1. This clonotype originated in an adult in good health. The CDR3 spells CASSDHRQGNQPQHF. The CDR3 DNA sequence: TGTGCCAGCTCCGACCACCGACAGGGTAATCAGCCCCAGCATTTT.